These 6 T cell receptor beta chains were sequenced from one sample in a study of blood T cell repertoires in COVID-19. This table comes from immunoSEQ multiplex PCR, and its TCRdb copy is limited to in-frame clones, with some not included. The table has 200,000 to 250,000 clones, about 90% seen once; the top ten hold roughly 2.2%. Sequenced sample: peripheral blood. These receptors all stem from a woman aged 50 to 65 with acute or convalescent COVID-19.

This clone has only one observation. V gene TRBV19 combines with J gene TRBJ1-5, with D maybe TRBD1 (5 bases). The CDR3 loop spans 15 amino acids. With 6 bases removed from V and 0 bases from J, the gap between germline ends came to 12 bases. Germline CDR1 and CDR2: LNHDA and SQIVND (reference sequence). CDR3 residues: CASSRWGDSNQPQHF. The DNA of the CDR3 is TGTGCCAGTAGCCGCTGGGGGGATAGCAATCAGCCCCAGCATTTT.

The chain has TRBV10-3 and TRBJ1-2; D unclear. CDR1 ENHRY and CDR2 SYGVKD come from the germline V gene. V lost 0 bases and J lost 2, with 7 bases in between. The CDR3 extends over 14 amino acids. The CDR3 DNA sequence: TGTGCCATCAGTGAGTCTGGAGGAAACTATGGCTACACCTTC. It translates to CAISESGGNYGYTF.

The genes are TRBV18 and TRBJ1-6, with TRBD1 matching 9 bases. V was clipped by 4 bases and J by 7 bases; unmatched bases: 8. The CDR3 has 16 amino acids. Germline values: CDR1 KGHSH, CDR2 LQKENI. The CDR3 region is CASSLVTGTGNSPLHF. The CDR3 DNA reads TGTGCCAGCTCACTTGTTACCGGGACAGGGAATTCACCCCTCCACTTT.

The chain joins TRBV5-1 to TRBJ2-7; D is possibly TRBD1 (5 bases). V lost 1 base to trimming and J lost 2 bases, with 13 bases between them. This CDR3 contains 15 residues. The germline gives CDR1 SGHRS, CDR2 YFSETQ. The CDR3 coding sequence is TGCGCCAGCAGCTTGTCTTGGACACCAACCTACGAGCAGTACTTC. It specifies CASSLSWTPTYEQYF. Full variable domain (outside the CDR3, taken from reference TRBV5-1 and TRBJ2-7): KAGVTQTPRYLIKTRGQQVTLSCSPISGHRSVSWYQQTPGQGLQFLFEYFSETQRNKGNFPGRFSGRQFSNSRSEMNVSTLELGDSALYLCASSLSWTPTYEQYFGPGTRLTVT.

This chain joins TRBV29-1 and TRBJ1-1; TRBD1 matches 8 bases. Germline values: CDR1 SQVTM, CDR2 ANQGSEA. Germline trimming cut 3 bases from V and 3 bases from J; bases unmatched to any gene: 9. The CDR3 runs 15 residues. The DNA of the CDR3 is TGCAGCGTTGATTCCCCAGGGGGCGATGACACTGAAGCTTTCTTT. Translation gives CSVDSPGGDDTEAFF.

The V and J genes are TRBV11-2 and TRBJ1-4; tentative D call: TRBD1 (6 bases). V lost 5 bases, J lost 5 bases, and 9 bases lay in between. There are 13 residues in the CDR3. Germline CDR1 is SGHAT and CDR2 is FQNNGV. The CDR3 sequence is CASSPQGNEKLFF. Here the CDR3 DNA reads TGTGCCAGCAGCCCACAGGGCAATGAAAAACTGTTTTTT.